This T cell receptor beta chain was found in a study of monozygotic twins with inflammatory bowel disease. The unique tags termed UMIs, each holding a 6-nucleotide sample barcode, were added by means of template switching. Using the 5' RACE reads, TCRdb records one entry per CDR3 protein without DNA. The sample includes about 330,000 distinct CDR3 sequences. Skipping T cell sorting, the study isolated total RNA directly from whole blood. This CDR3 contains 12 residues. Germline CDR1 reads MNHNY; CDR2 reads SVGAGI (reference sequence). The sequence came from a human donor with ulcerative colitis or Crohn's disease, or a healthy co-twin of an affected twin (not recorded which). The chain uses TRBV6-6 and TRBJ1-5. The sequencing sample was made of blood. The CDR3 sequence: CASSWLDQPQHF.